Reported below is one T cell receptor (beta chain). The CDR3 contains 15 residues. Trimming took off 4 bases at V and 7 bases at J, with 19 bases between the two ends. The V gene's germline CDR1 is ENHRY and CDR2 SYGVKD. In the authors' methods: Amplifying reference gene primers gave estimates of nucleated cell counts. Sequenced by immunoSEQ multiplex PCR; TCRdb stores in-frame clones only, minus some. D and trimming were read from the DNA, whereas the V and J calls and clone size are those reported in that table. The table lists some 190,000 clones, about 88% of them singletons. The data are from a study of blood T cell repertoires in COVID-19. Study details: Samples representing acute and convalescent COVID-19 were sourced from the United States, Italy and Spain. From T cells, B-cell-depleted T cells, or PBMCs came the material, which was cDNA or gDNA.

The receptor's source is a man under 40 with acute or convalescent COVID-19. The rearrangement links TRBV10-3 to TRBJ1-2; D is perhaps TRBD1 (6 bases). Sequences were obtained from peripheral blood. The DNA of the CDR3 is TGTGCCATCAGTGCTGGGGGCGAGGCAGTAAGTGGCTACACCTTC. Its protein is CAISAGGEAVSGYTF.